This T cell receptor beta chain comes out of a study of blood T cell repertoires in COVID-19. Overall study: Collection of acute and convalescent COVID-19 samples took place in the United States, Italy and Spain.

Only in-frame clones appear in the TCRdb table, and some are missing; sequencing was by immunoSEQ multiplex PCR. Of about 150,000 clones in the sample, around 79% were seen once. Germline V gene lookup returns CDR1 LNHDA and CDR2 SQIVND (reference sequence). The length of the CDR3 is 13 residues. Trimming took off 8 bases at V and 2 bases at J, with 12 bases between the two ends. The sequenced sample was peripheral blood. The chain recombines TRBV19 with TRBJ1-1, with D perhaps TRBD1 (5 bases). The TCR sequence derives from a man older than 75 with acute or convalescent COVID-19. The CDR3 sequence: CASSGAYNTEAFF. The CDR3, as DNA: TGTGCCAGTTCTGGGGCATATAACACTGAAGCTTTCTTT.